The source of this T cell receptor beta chain is a study of CD8+CD57+ T cells in acquired aplastic anemia. Study-wide context: Sorted CD4+ and CD8+ cells gave an average of 3.2 ug of DNA. Points from the study as a whole: Between the patient and control groups, CD8+ Simpson's diversity did not differ significantly.

The CDR3 has 14 amino acids. Germline V gene lookup returns CDR1 MNHEY and CDR2 SMNVEV (reference sequence). V was shortened by 5 bases and J by 2 bases, with 11 bases between the two germline ends. An expansion of CD8+CD57+ cells by flow cytometry had been shown in patients chosen for sequencing. Profiling of TCR beta VDJ combinations and CDR3 sequences used genomic DNA as template. TCRdb called the reads again in MiXCR, with one record for every CDR3 protein. The data contain approximately 470,000 distinct CDR3 sequences, roughly 34% of them singletons. Points on this clonotype: Its antigen is not known.

The chain couples TRBV27 to TRBJ2-3, with D hard to call. This receptor was taken from a human donor with aplastic anemia. Sequenced material: sorted CD4+, CD8+, or CD8+CD57+ T cells (not recorded which) from PBMCs. This CDR3 reads CASSRPTSTDTQYF. DNA of the CDR3: TGTGCCAGCAGTCGTCCCACCTCCACAGATACGCAGTATTTT.